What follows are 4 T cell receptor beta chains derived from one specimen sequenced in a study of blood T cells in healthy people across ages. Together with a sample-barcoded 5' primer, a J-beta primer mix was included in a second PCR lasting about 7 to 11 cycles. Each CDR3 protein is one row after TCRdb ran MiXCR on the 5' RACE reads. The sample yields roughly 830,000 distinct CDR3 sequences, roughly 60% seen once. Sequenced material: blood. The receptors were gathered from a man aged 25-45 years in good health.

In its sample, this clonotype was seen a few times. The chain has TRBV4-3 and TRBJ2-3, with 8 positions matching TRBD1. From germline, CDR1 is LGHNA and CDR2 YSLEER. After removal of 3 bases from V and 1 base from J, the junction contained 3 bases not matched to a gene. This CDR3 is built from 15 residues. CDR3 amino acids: CASSQDRAGTDTQYF. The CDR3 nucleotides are TGCGCCAGCAGCCAGGACAGGGCGGGCACAGATACGCAGTATTTT.

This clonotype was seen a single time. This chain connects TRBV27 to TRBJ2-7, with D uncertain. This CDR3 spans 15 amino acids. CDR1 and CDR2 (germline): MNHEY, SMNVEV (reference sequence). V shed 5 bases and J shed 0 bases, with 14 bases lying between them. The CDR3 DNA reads TGTGCCAGCAGTAAAAGGACCCTACTCTCCTACGAGCAGTACTTC. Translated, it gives CASSKRTLLSYEQYF.

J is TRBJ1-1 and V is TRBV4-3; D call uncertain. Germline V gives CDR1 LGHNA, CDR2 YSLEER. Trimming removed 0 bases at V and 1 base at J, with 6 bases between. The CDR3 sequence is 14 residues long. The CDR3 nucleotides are TGCGCCAGCAGCCAAGAATTTAGGAACACTGAAGCTTTCTTT. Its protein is CASSQEFRNTEAFF.

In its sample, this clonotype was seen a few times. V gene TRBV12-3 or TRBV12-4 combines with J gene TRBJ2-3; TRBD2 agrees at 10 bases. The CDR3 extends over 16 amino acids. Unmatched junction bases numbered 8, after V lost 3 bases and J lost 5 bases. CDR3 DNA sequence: TGTGCCAGCAGTTTTATAGCGGGGGGCGGAATAGATACGCAGTATTTT. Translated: CASSFIAGGGIDTQYF.